The 5 T cell receptor beta chains in this list originate from one sample, sequenced in a study of post-analysis software for immune sequencing data. Study-level results: Comparison of patients with controls showed five TRBV segments more frequent in patients, TRBV5-6, TRBV5-1 and TRBV20-1 among them.

cDNA libraries for TCR beta contained unique molecular identifiers. TCRdb analysed the PCR reads with MiXCR anew, one entry per CDR3 protein. The sample has about 760,000 distinct CDR3 sequences, 25% to 30% seen once; the top ten hold around 0.56%. Antigens for these TCRs are unknown. The sequenced material came from blood. These receptors were collected from a girl under 18 with multiple sclerosis.

Comments on this clonotype: This may arise from a read error, as a much more abundant clone is one base away. The V and J genes are TRBV27 and TRBJ2-1; TRBD2 agrees at 10 bases. Germline V gene sequence: CDR1 MNHEY, CDR2 SMNVEV (reference sequence). The CDR3 runs to 15 residues. The CDR3 loop reads CAGSYVAGGYNEQFF. The CDR3 DNA sequence: TGTGCCGGCAGTTATGTAGCGGGGGGTTACAATGAGCAGTTCTTC.

This clonotype was picked up a small number of times. J is TRBJ2-1 and V is TRBV9; TRBD2 matches 9 bases. The CDR3 contains 17 residues. The V gene's germline CDR1 is SGDLS and CDR2 YYNGEE. V shed 0 bases, J shed 4 bases, and the junction held 8 bases outside the gene matches. The DNA for the CDR3 is TGTGCCAGCAGCGTAGACCCCGCTAGCGGGGTTTACAATGAGCAGTTCTTC. As protein: CASSVDPASGVYNEQFF.

The CDR3 loop is CASSRPGGASTDTQYF. The CDR3 region has the DNA TGTGCCAGCAGCCGCCCAGGGGGGGCAAGCACAGATACGCAGTATTTT. The gene calls are TRBV5-5 and TRBJ2-3; D might be TRBD1 or TRBD2, each matching 7 bases. Germline V gene data show CDR1 as SGHKS and CDR2 as YYEKEE (reference sequence). V shed 4 bases and J shed 0 bases, with 15 bases lying between them. The CDR3 covers 16 residues.

This chain connects TRBV4-1 to TRBJ1-3, with a possible D match to TRBD1 (5 bases). V lost 3 bases to trimming and J lost 1 base, with 13 bases between them. This CDR3 has 16 residues. Germline V gene lookup returns CDR1 MGHRA and CDR2 YSYEKL. This CDR3 is CASSQGVGRSGNTIYF. DNA of the CDR3: TGCGCCAGCAGCCAGGGGGTGGGGAGATCTGGAAACACCATATATTTT.

This clonotype was found a few times. This chain uses TRBV5-1 with TRBJ2-5, with D unclear. Germline V gene sequence: CDR1 SGHRS, CDR2 YFSETQ. Trimming took 4 bases from V and 1 from J, leaving 8 bases between them. The CDR3 is made up of 13 amino acids. In DNA, the CDR3 is TGCGCCAGCAGCATCCTTGCCCAAGAGACCCAGTACTTC. It translates to CASSILAQETQYF.